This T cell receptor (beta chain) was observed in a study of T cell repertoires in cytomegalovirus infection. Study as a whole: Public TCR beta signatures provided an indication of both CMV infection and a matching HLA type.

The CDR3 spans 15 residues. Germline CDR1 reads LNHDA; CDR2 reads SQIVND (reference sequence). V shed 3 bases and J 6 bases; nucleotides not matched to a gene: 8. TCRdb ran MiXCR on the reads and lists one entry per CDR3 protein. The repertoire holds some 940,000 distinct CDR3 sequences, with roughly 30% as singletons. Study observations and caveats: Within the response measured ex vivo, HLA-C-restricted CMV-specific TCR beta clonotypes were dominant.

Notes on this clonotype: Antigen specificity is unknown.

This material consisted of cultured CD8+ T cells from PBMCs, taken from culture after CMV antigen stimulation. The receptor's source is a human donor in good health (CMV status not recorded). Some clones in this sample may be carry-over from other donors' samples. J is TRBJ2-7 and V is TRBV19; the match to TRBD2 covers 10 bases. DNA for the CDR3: TGTGCCAGTAGTATCGGACTAGCGGATATCACCGAGCAGTACTTC. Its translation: CASSIGLADITEQYF.